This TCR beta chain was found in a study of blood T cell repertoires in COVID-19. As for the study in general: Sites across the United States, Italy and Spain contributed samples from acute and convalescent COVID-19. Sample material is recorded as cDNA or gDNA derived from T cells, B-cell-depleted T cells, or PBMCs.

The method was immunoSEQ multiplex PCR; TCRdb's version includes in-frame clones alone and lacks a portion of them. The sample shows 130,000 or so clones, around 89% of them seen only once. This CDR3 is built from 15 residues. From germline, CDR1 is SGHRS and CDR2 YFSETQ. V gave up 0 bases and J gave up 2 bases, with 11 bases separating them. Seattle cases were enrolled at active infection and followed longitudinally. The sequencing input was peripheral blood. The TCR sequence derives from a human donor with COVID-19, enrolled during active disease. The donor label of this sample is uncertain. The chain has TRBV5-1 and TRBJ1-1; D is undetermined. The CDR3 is CASSLGGISNTEAFF. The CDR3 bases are TGCGCCAGCAGCTTGGGAGGTATAAGCAACACTGAAGCTTTCTTT.